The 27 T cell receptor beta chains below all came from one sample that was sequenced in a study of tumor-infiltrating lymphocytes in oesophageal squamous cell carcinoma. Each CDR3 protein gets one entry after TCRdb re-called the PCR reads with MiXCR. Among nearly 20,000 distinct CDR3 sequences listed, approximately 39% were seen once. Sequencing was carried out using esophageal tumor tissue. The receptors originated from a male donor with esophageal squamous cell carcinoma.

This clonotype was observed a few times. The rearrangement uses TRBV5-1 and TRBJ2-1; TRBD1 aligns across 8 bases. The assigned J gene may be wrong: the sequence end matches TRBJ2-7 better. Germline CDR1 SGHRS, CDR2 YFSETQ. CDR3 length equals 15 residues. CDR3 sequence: CASSGPGQAYNEQYF. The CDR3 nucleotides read TGCGCCAGCAGCGGCCCGGGACAGGCCTACAATGAGCAGTACTTC.

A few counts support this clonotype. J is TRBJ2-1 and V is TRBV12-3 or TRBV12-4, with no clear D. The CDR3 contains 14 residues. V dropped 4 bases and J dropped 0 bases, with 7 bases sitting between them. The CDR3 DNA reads TGTGCCAGCAGTTACGTCAGCTCCTACAATGAGCAGTTCTTC. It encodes CASSYVSSYNEQFF.

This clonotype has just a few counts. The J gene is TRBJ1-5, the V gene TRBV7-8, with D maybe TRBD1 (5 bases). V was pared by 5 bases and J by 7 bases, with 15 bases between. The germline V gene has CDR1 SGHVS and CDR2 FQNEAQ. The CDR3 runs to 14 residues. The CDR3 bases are TGTGCCAGCAGCCTGACAGAATTAGTCCAGCCCCAGCATTTT. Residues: CASSLTELVQPQHF.

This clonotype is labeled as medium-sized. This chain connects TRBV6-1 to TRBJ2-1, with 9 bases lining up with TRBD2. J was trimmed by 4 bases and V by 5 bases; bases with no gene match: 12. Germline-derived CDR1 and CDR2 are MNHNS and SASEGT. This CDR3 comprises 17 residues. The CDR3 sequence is CASSQPVLSGRYNEQFF. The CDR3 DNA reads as TGTGCCAGCAGTCAACCCGTCTTGAGCGGGAGGTACAATGAGCAGTTCTTC.

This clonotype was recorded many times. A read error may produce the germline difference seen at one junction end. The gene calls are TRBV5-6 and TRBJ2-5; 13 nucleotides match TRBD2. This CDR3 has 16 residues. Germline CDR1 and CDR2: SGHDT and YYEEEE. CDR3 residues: CASSTGGGLAGLNSDF. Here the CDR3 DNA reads TGTGCCAGCAGCACAGGGGGGGGACTAGCGGGGCTTAATTCGGACTTC.

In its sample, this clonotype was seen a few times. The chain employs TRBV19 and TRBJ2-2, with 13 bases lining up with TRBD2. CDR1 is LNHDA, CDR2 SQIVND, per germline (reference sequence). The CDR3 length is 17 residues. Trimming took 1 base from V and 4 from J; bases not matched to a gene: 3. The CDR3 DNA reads TGTGCCAGTAGTATAGGACTAGCGGGAGGACGCACCGGGGAGCTGTTTTTT. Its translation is CASSIGLAGGRTGELFF.

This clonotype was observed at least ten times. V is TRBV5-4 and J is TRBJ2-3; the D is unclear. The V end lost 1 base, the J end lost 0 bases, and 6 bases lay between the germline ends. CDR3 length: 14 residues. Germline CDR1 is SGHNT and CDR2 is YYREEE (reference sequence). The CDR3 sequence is CASSLTTSTDTQYF. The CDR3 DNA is TGTGCCAGCAGCTTGACAACTAGCACAGATACGCAGTATTTT.

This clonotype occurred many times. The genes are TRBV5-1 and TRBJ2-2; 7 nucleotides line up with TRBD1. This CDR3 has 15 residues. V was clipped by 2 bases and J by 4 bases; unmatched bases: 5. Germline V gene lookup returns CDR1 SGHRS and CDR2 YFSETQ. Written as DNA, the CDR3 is TGCGCCAGCAGCTTCACAGGGGCGGGCACCGGGGAGCTGTTTTTT. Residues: CASSFTGAGTGELFF. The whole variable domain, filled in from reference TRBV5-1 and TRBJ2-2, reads KAGVTQTPRYLIKTRGQQVTLSCSPISGHRSVSWYQQTPGQGLQFLFEYFSETQRNKGNFPGRFSGRQFSNSRSEMNVSTLELGDSALYLCASSFTGAGTGELFFGEGSRLTVL.

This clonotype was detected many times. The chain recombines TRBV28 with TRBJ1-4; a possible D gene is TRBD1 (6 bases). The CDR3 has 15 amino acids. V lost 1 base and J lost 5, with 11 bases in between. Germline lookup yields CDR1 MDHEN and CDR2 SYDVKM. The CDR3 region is CASSLSGAKNEKLFF. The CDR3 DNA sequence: TGTGCCAGCAGTTTATCGGGGGCTAAGAATGAAAAACTGTTTTTT.

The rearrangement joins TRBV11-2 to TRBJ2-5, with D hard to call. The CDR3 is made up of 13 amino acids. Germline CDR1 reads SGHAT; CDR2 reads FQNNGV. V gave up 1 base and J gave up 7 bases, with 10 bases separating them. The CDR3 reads CASSLAVGVTQYF. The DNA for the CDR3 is TGTGCCAGCAGCTTAGCGGTTGGAGTGACCCAGTACTTC. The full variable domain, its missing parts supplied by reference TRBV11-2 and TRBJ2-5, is EAGVAQSPRYKIIEKRQSVAFWCNPISGHATLYWYQQILGQGPKLLIQFQNNGVVDDSQLPKDRFSAERLKGVDSTLKIQPAKLEDSAVYLCASSLAVGVTQYFGPGTRLLVL.

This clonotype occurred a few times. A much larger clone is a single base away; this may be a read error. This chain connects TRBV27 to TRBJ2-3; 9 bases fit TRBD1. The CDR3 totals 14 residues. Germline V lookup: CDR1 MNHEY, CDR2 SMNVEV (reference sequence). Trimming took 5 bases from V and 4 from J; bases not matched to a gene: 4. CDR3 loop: CASSHDRGADTQYF. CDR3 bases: TGTGCCAGCAGTCACGACAGGGGGGCAGATACGCAGTATTTT.

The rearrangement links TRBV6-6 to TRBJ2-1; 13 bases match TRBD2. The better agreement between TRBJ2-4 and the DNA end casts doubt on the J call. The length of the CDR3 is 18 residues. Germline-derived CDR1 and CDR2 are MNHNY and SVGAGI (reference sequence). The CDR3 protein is CASKGGGMTSGRLNIQYF. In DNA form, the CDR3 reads TGTGCCAGCAAGGGCGGAGGAATGACTAGCGGGAGGCTAAACATTCAGTACTTC.

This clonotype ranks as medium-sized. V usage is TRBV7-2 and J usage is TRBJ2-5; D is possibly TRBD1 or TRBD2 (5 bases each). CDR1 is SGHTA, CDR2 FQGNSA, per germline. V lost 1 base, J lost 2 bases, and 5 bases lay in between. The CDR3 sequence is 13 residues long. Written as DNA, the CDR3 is TGTGCCAGCAGCTTAGGGGGGCAAGAGACCCAGTACTTC. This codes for CASSLGGQETQYF.

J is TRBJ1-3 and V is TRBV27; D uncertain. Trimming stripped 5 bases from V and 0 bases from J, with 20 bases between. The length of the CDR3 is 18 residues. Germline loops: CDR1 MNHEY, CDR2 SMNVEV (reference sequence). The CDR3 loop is CASSPRLVDSLSGNTIYF. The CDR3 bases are TGTGCCAGCAGTCCCAGACTGGTTGATTCTCTCTCTGGAAACACCATATATTTT.

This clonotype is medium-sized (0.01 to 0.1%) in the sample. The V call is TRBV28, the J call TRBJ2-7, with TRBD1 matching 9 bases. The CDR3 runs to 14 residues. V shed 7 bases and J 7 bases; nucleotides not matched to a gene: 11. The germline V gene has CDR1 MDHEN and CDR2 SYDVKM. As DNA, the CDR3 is TGTGCCAGCAAACACCGGGACAGGGTGGGGGAGCAGTACTTC. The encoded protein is CASKHRDRVGEQYF. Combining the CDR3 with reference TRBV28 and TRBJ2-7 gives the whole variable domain DVKVTQSSRYLVKRTGEKVFLECVQDMDHENMFWYRQDPGLGLRLIYFSYDVKMKEKGDIPEGYSVSREKKERFSLILESASTNQTSMYLCASKHRDRVGEQYFGPGTRLTVT.

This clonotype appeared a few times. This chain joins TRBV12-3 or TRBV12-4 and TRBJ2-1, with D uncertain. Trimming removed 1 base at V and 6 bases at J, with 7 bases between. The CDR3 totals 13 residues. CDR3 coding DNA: TGTGCCAGCAGTTTAGGACTGTTCAATGAGCAGTTCTTC. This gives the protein CASSLGLFNEQFF.

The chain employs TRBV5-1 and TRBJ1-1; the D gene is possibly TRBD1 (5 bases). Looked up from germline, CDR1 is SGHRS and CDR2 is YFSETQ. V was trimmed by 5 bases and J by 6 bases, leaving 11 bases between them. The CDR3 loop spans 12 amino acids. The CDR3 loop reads CASRRGESEAFF. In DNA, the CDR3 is TGCGCCAGCAGGCGAGGGGAATCTGAAGCTTTCTTT.

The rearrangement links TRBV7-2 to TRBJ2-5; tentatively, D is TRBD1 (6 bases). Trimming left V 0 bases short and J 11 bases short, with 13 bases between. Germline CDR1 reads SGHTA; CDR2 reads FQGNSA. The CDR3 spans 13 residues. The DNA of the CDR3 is TGTGCCAGCAGCTTAGCCCCTAGCACAGGGCAGTACTTC. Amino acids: CASSLAPSTGQYF.

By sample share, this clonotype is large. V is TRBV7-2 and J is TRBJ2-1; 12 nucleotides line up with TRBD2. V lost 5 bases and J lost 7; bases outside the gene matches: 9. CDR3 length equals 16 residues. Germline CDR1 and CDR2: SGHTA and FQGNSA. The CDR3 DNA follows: TGTGCCAGCAGCGACCGGACTAGCGGGACAAGGAATGAGCAGTTCTTC. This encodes CASSDRTSGTRNEQFF.

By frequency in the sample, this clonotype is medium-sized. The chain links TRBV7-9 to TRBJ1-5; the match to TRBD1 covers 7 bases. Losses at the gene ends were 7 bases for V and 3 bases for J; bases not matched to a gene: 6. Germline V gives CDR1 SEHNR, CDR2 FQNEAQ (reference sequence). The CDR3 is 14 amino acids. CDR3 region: CASTGDRDNQPQHF. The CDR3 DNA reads TGTGCCAGCACCGGGGACAGAGACAATCAGCCCCAGCATTTT.

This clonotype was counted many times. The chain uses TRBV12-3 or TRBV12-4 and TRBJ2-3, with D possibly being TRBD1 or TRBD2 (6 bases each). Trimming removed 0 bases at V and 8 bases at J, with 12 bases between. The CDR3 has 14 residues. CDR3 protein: CASSLAGGRPTQYF. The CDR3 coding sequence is TGTGCCAGCAGTTTAGCGGGGGGCCGTCCTACGCAGTATTTT.

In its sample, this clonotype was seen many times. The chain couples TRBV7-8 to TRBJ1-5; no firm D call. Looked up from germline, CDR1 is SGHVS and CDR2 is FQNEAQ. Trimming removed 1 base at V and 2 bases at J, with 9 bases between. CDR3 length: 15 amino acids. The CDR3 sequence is CASSLDTERNQPQHF. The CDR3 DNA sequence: TGTGCCAGCAGCTTAGACACGGAGCGCAATCAGCCCCAGCATTTT.

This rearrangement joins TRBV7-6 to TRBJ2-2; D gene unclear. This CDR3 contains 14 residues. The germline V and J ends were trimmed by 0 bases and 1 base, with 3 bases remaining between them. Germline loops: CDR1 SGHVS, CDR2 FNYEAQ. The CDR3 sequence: CASSLAQNTGELFF. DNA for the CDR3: TGTGCCAGCAGCTTAGCGCAGAACACCGGGGAGCTGTTTTTT.

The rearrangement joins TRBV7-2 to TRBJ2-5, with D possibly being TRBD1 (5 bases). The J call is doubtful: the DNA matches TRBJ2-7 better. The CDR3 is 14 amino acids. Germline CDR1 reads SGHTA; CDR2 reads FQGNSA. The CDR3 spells CASSLYRQFYEQYF. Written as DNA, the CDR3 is TGTGCCAGCAGCTTATATCGACAGTTCTACGAGCAGTACTTC.

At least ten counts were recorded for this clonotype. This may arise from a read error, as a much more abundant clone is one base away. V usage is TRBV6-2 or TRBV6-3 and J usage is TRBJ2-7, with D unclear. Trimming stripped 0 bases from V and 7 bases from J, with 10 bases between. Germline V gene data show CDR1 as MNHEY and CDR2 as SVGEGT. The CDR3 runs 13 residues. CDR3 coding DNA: TGTGCCAGCAGTTACTCGCCCAATTATGAGCAGTACTTC. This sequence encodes CASSYSPNYEQYF.

Here the CDR3 DNA reads TGTGCCAGCAGCTTAAATAGCGGTAGCACAGATACGCAGTATTTT. It specifies CASSLNSGSTDTQYF. The V call is TRBV7-3, the J call TRBJ2-3; D perhaps matches TRBD2 (6 bases). The V and J ends lost 1 base and 0 bases respectively, with 8 bases between them. Germline V gene data show CDR1 as SGHTA and CDR2 as FQGTGA. This CDR3 contains 15 residues.

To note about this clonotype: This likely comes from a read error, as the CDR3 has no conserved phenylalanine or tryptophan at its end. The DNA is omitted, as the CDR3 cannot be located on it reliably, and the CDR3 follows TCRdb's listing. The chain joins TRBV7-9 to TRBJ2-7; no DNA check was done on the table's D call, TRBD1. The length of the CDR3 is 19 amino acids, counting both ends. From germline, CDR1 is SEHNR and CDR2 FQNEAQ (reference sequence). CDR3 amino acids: CASSSRTGTGTRNEQYFGA.